The 19 T cell receptor beta chains given below trace back to one sample, sequenced in a study of breast tumors, draining lymph nodes, adjacent tissues. Samples came from axillary lymph nodes draining the breast cancer. TCRdb itself ran the multiplex PCR reads through MiXCR, one entry per CDR3 protein. The repertoire holds some 140,000 distinct CDR3 sequences, with 20% to 25% as singletons. Sequencing input: axillary lymph node tissue. Every receptor here comes from a female donor with breast cancer. Some clones in this sample may be carry-over from other donors' samples.

This clonotype occurred many times. This sequence joins TRBV10-3 and TRBJ1-6; weak D call: TRBD1 (6 bases). Trimming cost V 7 bases and J 6 bases, with 10 bases left between them. CDR3 length: 13 amino acids. Germline lookup yields CDR1 ENHRY and CDR2 SYGVKD. CDR3 bases: TGTGCCATCAACCAGGGGAGTAATTCACCCCTCCACTTT. This encodes CAINQGSNSPLHF.

Ten or more counts support this clonotype. V and J are TRBV29-1 and TRBJ1-4, with D unclear. CDR1 and CDR2 (germline): SQVTM, ANQGSEA. Trimming took off 0 bases at V and 7 bases at J, with 12 bases between the two ends. CDR3 length: 14 amino acids. The CDR3 loop is CSVEERTWGEKLFF. The DNA of the CDR3 is TGCAGCGTTGAAGAAAGGACGTGGGGTGAAAAACTGTTTTTT.

In this sample, this clonotype turned up many times. The chain joins TRBV4-1 to TRBJ2-3; 9 positions match TRBD2. CDR1 and CDR2 (germline): MGHRA, YSYEKL. The CDR3 has 16 amino acids. The trim removed 4 bases at V and 4 bases at J, leaving 9 bases unmatched. The CDR3 DNA follows: TGCGCCAGCAGCCCACTATTAGCGGGAGTAGCAGATACGCAGTATTTT. Its protein product is CASSPLLAGVADTQYF.

This clonotype was seen a few times. V is TRBV27 and J is TRBJ2-2, with D uncertain. Germline values: CDR1 MNHEY, CDR2 SMNVEV (reference sequence). The CDR3 extends over 14 amino acids. V was shortened by 5 bases and J by 4 bases, with 11 bases between the two germline ends. This chain's CDR3 is CASSRIGSTGELFF. In nucleotides, the CDR3 is TGTGCCAGCAGTCGGATTGGTAGCACCGGGGAGCTGTTTTTT.

This clonotype was observed at least ten times. CDR3 sequence: CASSVDPSLPTGELFF. The DNA of the CDR3 is TGTGCCAGCAGCGTAGATCCAAGCCTGCCCACCGGGGAGCTGTTTTTT. This chain links TRBV9 with TRBJ2-2; D unresolved. CDR1 is SGDLS and CDR2 is YYNGEE in the germline V gene. Deletions cut 0 bases from V and 4 bases from J, with 13 bases between. This CDR3 has 16 amino acids.

This clonotype was recorded at least ten times. The chain joins TRBV12-3 or TRBV12-4 to TRBJ2-1; 9 bases match TRBD2. This CDR3 contains 15 residues. V was clipped by 2 bases and J by 5 bases; unmatched bases: 4. This chain's CDR3 is CASSLQTSGDNEQFF. DNA for the CDR3: TGTGCCAGCAGTTTACAGACTAGCGGAGACAATGAGCAGTTCTTC.

This clonotype has ten or more counts. The chain couples TRBV20-1 to TRBJ2-5; D remains ambiguous. From germline, CDR1 is DFQATT and CDR2 SNEGSKA (reference sequence). CDR3 length: 14 residues. The V and J ends lost 3 bases and 1 base respectively, with 12 bases between them. The CDR3 spells CSASRGLLQETQYF. In DNA form, the CDR3 reads TGCAGTGCTAGCAGAGGCCTGCTCCAAGAGACCCAGTACTTC.

This clonotype was recorded only once. With a much larger clone just one base away, this may be a read error. This sequence joins TRBV5-1 and TRBJ2-1, with D unclear. The CDR3 runs 15 residues. Germline V CDR1 and CDR2: SGHRS, YFSETQ. This CDR3 is CASSLEGSPYNEQVF. The CDR3 DNA sequence: TGCGCCAGCAGCTTGGAAGGGTCCCCTTACAATGAGCAGGTCTTC.

In its sample, this clonotype was seen many times. The chain has TRBV6-6 and TRBJ2-5, with D possibly called TRBD1 or TRBD2 (5 bases each). V was trimmed by 2 bases and J by 5 bases, leaving 6 bases between them. CDR3 length equals 12 residues. Germline lookup yields CDR1 MNHNY and CDR2 SVGAGI (reference sequence). DNA of the CDR3: TGTGCCAGCAGTTACGGGGGTGAGACCCAGTACTTC. Translation gives CASSYGGETQYF.

Points on this clonotype: A read error is possible here, since a much larger clone lies one base away. Given the absence of the conserved phenylalanine or tryptophan at the CDR3 end, a read error is likely. The chain couples TRBV12-3 or TRBV12-4 to TRBJ1-4; the D is unclear. The ends were cut back, 5 bases at V and 7 bases at J, with 8 bases in the middle. The CDR3 is 12 residues long. The CDR3 sequence: CASSRRSEKLFS. In nucleotides, the CDR3 is TGTGCCAGCAGTCGAAGAAGTGAAAAACTGTTTTCT.

This clonotype was seen many times. This chain connects TRBV11-3 to TRBJ2-7; 7 bases fit TRBD2. The ends lost 2 bases at V and 7 bases at J; junction bases unmatched: 11. The CDR3 consists of 15 residues. The germline CDR1 and CDR2 sequences are SGHNT and YENEEA. The CDR3 is CASSLPREGRLEQYF. CDR3 nucleotide sequence: TGTGCCAGCAGCTTACCTAGGGAGGGCCGCCTGGAGCAGTACTTC. The whole variable domain, remainder taken from reference TRBV11-3 and TRBJ2-7, is EAGVVQSPRYKIIEKKQPVAFWCNPISGHNTLYWYLQNLGQGPELLIRYENEEAVDDSQLPKDRFSAERLKGVDSTLKIQPAELGDSAVYLCASSLPREGRLEQYFGPGTRLTVT.

This clonotype occurred many times. CDR3 protein: CASSLNRDEQYF. Here the CDR3 DNA reads TGTGCCAGCAGCTTAAACAGGGACGAGCAGTACTTC. J is TRBJ2-7 and V is TRBV7-2; TRBD1 might be the D (6 bases). Germline CDR1 is SGHTA and CDR2 is FQGNSA. The CDR3 spans 12 residues. V lost 2 bases and J 5 bases, leaving 7 bases between the germline ends.

With regard to this clonotype: A much larger clone is a single base away; this may be a read error. Without the conserved terminal phenylalanine or tryptophan, this CDR3 likely stems from a read error. The chain employs TRBV19 and TRBJ1-6; TRBD1 matches 8 bases. CDR1 and CDR2 (germline): LNHDA, SQIVND (reference sequence). V lost 0 bases, J lost 10 bases, and 5 bases stayed unmatched. This CDR3 spans 15 amino acids. CDR3 sequence reads: CASSIEGTGRSPLHV. The CDR3 DNA reads TGTGCCAGTAGTATAGAAGGGACAGGCCGATCACCCCTCCACGTT.

In its sample, this clonotype was seen many times. The gene calls are TRBV25-1 and TRBJ2-1, with TRBD2 matching over 7 bases. The CDR3 covers 15 residues. The germline gives CDR1 MGHDK, CDR2 SYGVNS. Losses at the gene ends were 6 bases for V and 6 bases for J; bases not matched to a gene: 11. CDR3 nucleotides: TGTGCCAGCAGCCCAACACTAGCGATGGGCAATGAGCAGTTCTTC. Amino acid sequence: CASSPTLAMGNEQFF.

The table lists this clonotype with many counts. The gene calls are TRBV7-2 and TRBJ2-7; no firm D call. Deletions cut 1 base from V and 7 bases from J, with 14 bases between. The CDR3 loop spans 14 amino acids. Germline CDR1 SGHTA, CDR2 FQGNSA. CDR3 coding DNA: TGTGCCAGCAGCTTAGGAGGTTTGACGCCAGAGCAGTACTTC. It translates to CASSLGGLTPEQYF.

Ten or more counts support this clonotype. The chain joins TRBV7-8 to TRBJ2-7; D remains ambiguous. Germline CDR1 reads SGHVS; CDR2 reads FQNEAQ. The CDR3 runs 17 residues. V was pared by 2 bases and J by 5 bases, with 22 bases between. The CDR3 here is CASSLRAGSRLFDEQYF. The CDR3 region has the DNA TGTGCCAGCAGCTTAAGAGCAGGCAGCCGTCTTTTTGACGAGCAGTACTTC.

As for this clonotype: This may arise from a read error, as a much more abundant clone is one base away. The chain employs TRBV20-1 and TRBJ2-1; 10 bases are shared with TRBD1. CDR1 DFQATT and CDR2 SNEGSKA come from the germline V gene (reference sequence). This CDR3 contains 14 residues. CDR3 nucleotide sequence: TGCAGAGCTAAGGACAGGGGGGGTTACAATGAGCAGTTCTTC. Translating it yields CRAKDRGGYNEQFF.

This clonotype was found many times. The V gene is TRBV12-3 or TRBV12-4, the J gene TRBJ2-7, with 11 bases lining up with TRBD2. The junction had 6 bases not matched to a gene; V was cut back by 5 bases and J by 0 bases. The CDR3 sequence is 16 residues long. The CDR3 loop reads CASSVGTSGSSYEQYF. The DNA of the CDR3 is TGTGCCAGCAGTGTGGGGACTAGCGGTAGCTCCTACGAGCAGTACTTC.

This clonotype was seen at least ten times. The chain employs TRBV20-1 and TRBJ2-1, with 8 bases lining up with TRBD2. The CDR3 is made up of 15 amino acids. Germline CDR1 DFQATT, CDR2 SNEGSKA (reference sequence). The V and J ends lost 5 bases and 4 bases, in that order; junction bases with no gene match: 10. This CDR3 reads CSAGERESSYNEQFF. Written as DNA, the CDR3 is TGCAGTGCTGGCGAGCGGGAGAGCTCTTACAATGAGCAGTTCTTC.